Sequencing of this T cell receptor (beta chain) was carried out in a study of T cells in Graves' hyperthyroidism and ophthalmopathy. This clonotype was counted only a few times. Its antigen is unknown. Compared with germline, one end of the junction differs, possibly owing to a read error. There are 14 residues in the CDR3. CDR1 is SGHRS, CDR2 YFSETQ, per germline. Whole-study results and caveats: From stable hyperthyroidism, ophthalmopathy was set apart by a 13 V-J model.

RNA transcripts yielded amplified TCR beta CDR3 regions. The study used the HTBI primer set for a first-round RT-PCR of the TCR CDR3. TCRdb re-derived calls from the multiplex PCR reads in MiXCR, one entry per CDR3 protein. Of over 700,000 distinct CDR3 sequences listed, about two fifths are singletons. Sequencing was done on a sample of blood. The clonotype comes from a young man with Graves' hyperthyroidism. The V gene is TRBV5-1, the J gene TRBJ2-5; D not resolved. The CDR3 DNA reads TGTGCCAGCAGCTTGAGGCAGAACCAAGAGACCCAGTACTTC. Residues: CASSLRQNQETQYF.